Sequencing of this T cell receptor (beta chain) was carried out in a study of regulatory T cells in long-lasting Graves disease. CDR3 regions were amplified by Arm-PCR using iRepertoire HTBI primers to build TCR beta libraries. TCRdb redid the calling of the multiplex PCR reads with MiXCR, one entry per CDR3 protein. The profile shows 540,000 or so distinct CDR3 sequences, roughly 14% of them singletons. Time point meaning: newly diagnosed GD, antithyroid drugs for less than 3 months. The TCR library used RNA extracted from PBMCs. The peripheral blood volume drawn was approximately 9.5 milliliters, and it was collected into EDTA tubes. Germline values: CDR1 SGHDT, CDR2 YYEEEE. This CDR3 region has 15 residues. Trimming stripped 4 bases from V and 2 bases from J, with 15 bases between. These data also formed part of another study, on T cells in Graves' hyperthyroidism and ophthalmopathy. That report notes: Using the HTBI primer set, a first-round RT-PCR was run on the TCR CDR3. Clonotypes that were expanded in thyroid above 0.001 mostly appeared in blood too.

The V gene is TRBV5-6, the J gene TRBJ2-5, with D unresolved. The receptor was isolated from a man aged 30 to 45 with Graves disease. Sequences were derived from peripheral blood mononuclear cells (PBMCs), sampled at new diagnosis, from a patient treated with antithyroid drugs. The chain's CDR3 is CASSPGLETQETQYF. Written as DNA, the CDR3 is TGTGCCAGCAGCCCGGGCCTCGAAACTCAAGAGACCCAGTACTTC.